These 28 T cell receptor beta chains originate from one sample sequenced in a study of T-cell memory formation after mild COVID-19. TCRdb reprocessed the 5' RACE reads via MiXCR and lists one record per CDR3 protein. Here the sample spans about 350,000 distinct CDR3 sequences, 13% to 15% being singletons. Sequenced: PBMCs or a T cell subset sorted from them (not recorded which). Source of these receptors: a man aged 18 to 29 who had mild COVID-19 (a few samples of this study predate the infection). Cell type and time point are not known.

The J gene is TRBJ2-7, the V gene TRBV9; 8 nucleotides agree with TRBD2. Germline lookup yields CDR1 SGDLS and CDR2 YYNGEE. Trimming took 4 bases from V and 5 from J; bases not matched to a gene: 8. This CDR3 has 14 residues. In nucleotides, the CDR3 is TGTGCCAGCAGCTCCCGGGGGGGCCCCCACGAGCAGTACTTC. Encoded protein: CASSSRGGPHEQYF.

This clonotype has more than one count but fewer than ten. The CDR3 DNA sequence: TGTGCCAGCAGCTCTCCGGGACCAAATGAAAAACTGTTTTTT. As protein: CASSSPGPNEKLFF. This chain links TRBV7-9 with TRBJ1-4, with a tentative D call TRBD1 (5 bases). The CDR3 runs to 14 residues. The germline V gene encodes CDR1 SEHNR and CDR2 FQNEAQ (reference sequence). Between the trimmed V and J ends, which lost 4 bases and 5 bases, there was a span of 11 bases. Supplemented by reference TRBV7-9 and TRBJ1-4, the full variable domain reads DTGVSQNPRHKITKRGQNVTFRCDPISEHNRLYWYRQTLGQGPEFLTYFQNEAQLEKSRLLSDRFSAERPKGSFSTLEIQRTEQGDSAMYLCASSSPGPNEKLFFGSGTQLSVL.

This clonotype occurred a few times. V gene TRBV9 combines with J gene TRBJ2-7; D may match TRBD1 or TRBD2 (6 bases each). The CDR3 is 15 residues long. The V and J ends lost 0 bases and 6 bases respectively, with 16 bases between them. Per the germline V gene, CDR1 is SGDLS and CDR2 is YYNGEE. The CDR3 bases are TGTGCCAGCAGCGTAGGGGGGGCTGGGGAAGGCGAGCAGTACTTC. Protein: CASSVGGAGEGEQYF. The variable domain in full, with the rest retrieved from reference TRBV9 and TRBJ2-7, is DSGVTQTPKHLITATGQRVTLRCSPRSGDLSVYWYQQSLDQGLQFLIQYYNGEERAKGNILERFSAQQFPDLHSELNLSSLELGDSALYFCASSVGGAGEGEQYFGPGTRLTVT.

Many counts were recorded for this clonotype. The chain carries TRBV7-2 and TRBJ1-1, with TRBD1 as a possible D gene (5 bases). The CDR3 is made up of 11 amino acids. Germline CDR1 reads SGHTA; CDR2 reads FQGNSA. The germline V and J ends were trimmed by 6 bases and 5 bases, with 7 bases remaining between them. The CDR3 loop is CASSWGTEAFF. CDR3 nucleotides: TGTGCCAGCAGTTGGGGGACTGAAGCTTTCTTT.

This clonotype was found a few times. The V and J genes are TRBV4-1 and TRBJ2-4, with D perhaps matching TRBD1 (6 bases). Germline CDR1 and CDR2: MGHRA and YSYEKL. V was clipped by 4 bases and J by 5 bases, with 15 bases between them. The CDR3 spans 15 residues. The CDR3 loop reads CASSPFTQGQNIQYF. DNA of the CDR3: TGCGCCAGCAGCCCATTTACCCAGGGGCAAAACATTCAGTACTTC.

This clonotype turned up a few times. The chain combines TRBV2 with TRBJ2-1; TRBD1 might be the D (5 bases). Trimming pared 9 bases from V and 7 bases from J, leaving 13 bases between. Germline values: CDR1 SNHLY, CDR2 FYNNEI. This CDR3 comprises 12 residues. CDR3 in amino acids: CARLTDHNEQFF. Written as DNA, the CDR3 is TGTGCCAGACTGACAGACCATAATGAGCAGTTCTTC.

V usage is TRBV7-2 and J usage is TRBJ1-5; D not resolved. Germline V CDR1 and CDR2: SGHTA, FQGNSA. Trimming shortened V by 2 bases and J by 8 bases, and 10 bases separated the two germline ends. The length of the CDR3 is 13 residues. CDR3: CASSLLPEEPQHF. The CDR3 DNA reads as TGTGCCAGCAGCTTACTCCCCGAGGAGCCCCAGCATTTT.

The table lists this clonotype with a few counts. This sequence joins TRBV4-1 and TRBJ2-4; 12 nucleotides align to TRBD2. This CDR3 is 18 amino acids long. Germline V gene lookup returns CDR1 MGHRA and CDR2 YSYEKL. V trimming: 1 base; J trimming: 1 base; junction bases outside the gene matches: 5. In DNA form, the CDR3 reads TGCGCCAGCAGCCAAGGTCTAGCGGGGGGGCGTGCCAAAAACATTCAGTACTTC. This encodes CASSQGLAGGRAKNIQYF.

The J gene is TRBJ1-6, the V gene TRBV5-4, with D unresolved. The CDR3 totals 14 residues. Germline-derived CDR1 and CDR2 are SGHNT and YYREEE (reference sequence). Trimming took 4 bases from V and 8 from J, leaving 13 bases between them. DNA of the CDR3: TGTGCCAGCAGCGCTGACCGGTGGGATTCACCCCTCCACTTT. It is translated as CASSADRWDSPLHF. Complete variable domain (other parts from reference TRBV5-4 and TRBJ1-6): ETGVTQSPTHLIKTRGQQVTLRCSSQSGHNTVSWYQQALGQGPQFIFQYYREEENGRGNFPPRFSGLQFPNYSSELNVNALELDDSALYLCASSADRWDSPLHFGNGTRLTVT.

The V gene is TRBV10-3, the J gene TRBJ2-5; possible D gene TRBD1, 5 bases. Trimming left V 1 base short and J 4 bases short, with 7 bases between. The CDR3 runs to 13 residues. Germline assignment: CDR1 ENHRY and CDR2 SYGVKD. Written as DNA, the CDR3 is TGTGCCATCAGTGAGTACCAGGGAGAGACCCAGTACTTC. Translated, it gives CAISEYQGETQYF.

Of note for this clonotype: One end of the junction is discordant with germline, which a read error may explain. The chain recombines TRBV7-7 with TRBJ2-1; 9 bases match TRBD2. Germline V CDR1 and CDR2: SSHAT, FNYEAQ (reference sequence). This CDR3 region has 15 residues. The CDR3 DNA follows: TGTGCTAGCAGCCCCGGAGCGGGGGGATACAATGAGCAGTTCTTC. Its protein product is CASSPGAGGYNEQFF. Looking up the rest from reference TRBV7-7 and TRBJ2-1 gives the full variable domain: GAGVSQSPRYKVTKRGQDVTLRCDPISSHATLYWYQQALGQGPEFLTYFNYEAQPDKSGLPSDRFSAERPEGSISTLTIQRTEQRDSAMYRCASSPGAGGYNEQFFGPGTRLTVL.

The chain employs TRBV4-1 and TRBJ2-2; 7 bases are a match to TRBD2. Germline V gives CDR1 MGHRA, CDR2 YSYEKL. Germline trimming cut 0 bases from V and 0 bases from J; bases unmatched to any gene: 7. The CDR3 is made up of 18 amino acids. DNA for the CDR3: TGCGCCAGCAGCCAAGAGTGGCTAGCGGAAACGAACACCGGGGAGCTGTTTTTT. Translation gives CASSQEWLAETNTGELFF.

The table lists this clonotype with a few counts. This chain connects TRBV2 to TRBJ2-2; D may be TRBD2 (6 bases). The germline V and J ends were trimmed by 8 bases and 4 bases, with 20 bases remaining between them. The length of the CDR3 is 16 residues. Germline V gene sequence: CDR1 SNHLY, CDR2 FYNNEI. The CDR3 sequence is CASSSLEEGITGELFF. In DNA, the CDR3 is TGTGCCAGCTCCTCCCTGGAGGAGGGGATCACCGGGGAGCTGTTTTTT.

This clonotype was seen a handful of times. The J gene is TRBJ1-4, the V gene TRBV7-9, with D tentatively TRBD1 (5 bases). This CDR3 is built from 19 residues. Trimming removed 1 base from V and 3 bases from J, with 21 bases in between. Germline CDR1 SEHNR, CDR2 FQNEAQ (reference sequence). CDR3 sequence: CASSLGRSGLGAANEKLFF. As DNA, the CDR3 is TGTGCCAGCAGCTTAGGCCGAAGCGGACTAGGGGCGGCTAATGAAAAACTGTTTTTT.

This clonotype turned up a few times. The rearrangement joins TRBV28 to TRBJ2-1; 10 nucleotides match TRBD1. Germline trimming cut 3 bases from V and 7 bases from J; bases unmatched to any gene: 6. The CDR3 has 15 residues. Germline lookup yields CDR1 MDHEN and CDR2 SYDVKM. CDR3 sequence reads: CASSLPRDRGNEQFF. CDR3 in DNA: TGTGCCAGCAGTTTGCCACGGGACAGGGGAAATGAGCAGTTCTTC.

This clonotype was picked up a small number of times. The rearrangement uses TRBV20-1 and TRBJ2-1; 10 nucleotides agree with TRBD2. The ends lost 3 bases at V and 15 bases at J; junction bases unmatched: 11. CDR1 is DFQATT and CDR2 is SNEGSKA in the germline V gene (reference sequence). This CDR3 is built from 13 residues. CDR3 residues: CSARQASGGPMFF. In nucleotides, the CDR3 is TGCAGTGCTAGGCAGGCTAGCGGGGGCCCCATGTTCTTC.

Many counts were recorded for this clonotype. As DNA, the CDR3 is TGTGCCAGCAGCGTACGAGGCAGGGCGAACACCGGGGAGCTGTTTTTT. Protein sequence: CASSVRGRANTGELFF. The genes are TRBV9 and TRBJ2-2; a weak D match, TRBD1 (5 bases). The germline V gene has CDR1 SGDLS and CDR2 YYNGEE. Between the trimmed V and J ends, which lost 1 base and 0 bases, there was a span of 10 bases. This CDR3 region has 16 residues.

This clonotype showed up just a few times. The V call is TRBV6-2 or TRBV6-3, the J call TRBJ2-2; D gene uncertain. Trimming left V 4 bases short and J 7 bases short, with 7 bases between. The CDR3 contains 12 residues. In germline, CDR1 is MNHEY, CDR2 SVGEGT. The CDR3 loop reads CASSSGGGELFF. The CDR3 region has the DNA TGTGCCAGCAGTTCGGGTGGCGGGGAGCTGTTTTTT.

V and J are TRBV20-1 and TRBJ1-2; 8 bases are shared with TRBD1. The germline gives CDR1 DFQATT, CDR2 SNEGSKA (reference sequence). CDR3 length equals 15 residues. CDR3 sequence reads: CSALGAGGYNYGYTF. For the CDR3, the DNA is TGCAGCGCTCTAGGGGCAGGGGGCTATAACTATGGCTACACCTTC.

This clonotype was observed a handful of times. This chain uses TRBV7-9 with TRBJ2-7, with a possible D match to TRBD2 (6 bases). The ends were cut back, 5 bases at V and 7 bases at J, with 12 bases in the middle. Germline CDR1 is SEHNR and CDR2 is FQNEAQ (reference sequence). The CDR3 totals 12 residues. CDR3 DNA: TGTGCCAGCAGCCCAAGCAGCGGGGAGCAGTACGTC. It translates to CASSPSSGEQYV.

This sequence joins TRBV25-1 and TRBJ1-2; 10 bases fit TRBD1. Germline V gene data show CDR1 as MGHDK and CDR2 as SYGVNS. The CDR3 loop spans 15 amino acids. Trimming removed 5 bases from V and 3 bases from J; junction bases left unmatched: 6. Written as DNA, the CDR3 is TGTGCCAGCAGTTTCACCGGACAGGGGGACTATGGCTACACCTTC. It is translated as CASSFTGQGDYGYTF.

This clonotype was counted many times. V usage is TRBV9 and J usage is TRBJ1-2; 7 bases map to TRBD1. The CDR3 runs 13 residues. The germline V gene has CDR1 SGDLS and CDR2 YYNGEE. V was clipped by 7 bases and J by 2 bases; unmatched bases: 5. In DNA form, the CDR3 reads TGTGCCAGCTCAGTGGGACAGAACTATGGCTACACCTTC. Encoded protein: CASSVGQNYGYTF.

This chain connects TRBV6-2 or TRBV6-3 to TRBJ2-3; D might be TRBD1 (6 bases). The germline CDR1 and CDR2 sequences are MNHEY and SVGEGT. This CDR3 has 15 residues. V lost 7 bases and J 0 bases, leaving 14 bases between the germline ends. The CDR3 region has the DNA TGTGCCAGCAAAAGGACAGAGACTAGCACAGATACGCAGTATTTT. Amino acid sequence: CASKRTETSTDTQYF.

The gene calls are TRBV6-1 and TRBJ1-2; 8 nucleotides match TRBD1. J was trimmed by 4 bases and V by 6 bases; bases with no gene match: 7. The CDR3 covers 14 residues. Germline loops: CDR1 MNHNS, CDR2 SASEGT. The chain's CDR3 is CASSPDRGTYGYTF. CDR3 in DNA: TGTGCCAGCAGCCCTGACAGGGGTACCTATGGCTACACCTTC.

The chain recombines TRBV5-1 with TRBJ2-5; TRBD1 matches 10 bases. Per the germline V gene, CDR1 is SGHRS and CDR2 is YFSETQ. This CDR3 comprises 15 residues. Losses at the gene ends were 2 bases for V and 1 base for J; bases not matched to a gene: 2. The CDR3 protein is CASSFGDRGQETQYF. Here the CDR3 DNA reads TGCGCCAGCAGCTTCGGGGACAGGGGCCAAGAGACCCAGTACTTC.

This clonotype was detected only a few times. The CDR3 protein is CASHRGQDTQYF. CDR3 nucleotide sequence: TGTGCCAGCCATAGGGGGCAAGATACGCAGTATTTT. The V gene is TRBV6-6, the J gene TRBJ2-3, with 7 bases identical to TRBD1. The germline gives CDR1 MNHNY, CDR2 SVGAGI (reference sequence). The CDR3 has 12 amino acids. Trimming at V came to 8 bases and at J to 5 bases, leaving 4 bases not matched to a gene.

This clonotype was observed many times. The CDR3 sequence is CASSLPQPGTEAFF. The CDR3 DNA reads TGTGCCAGCAGCTTGCCCCAACCGGGTACTGAAGCTTTCTTT. This chain connects TRBV5-4 to TRBJ1-1; D unclear. V dropped 1 base and J dropped 5 bases, with 12 bases sitting between them. The CDR3 has 14 residues. CDR1 and CDR2 from the germline V gene are SGHNT and YYREEE (reference sequence).

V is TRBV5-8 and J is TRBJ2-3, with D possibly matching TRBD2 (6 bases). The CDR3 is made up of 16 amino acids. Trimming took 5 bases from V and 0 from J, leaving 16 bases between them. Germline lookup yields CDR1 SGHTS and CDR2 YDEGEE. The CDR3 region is CASRSPGLRSTDTQYF. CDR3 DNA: TGTGCCAGCAGATCCCCGGGACTGAGAAGCACAGATACGCAGTATTTT.